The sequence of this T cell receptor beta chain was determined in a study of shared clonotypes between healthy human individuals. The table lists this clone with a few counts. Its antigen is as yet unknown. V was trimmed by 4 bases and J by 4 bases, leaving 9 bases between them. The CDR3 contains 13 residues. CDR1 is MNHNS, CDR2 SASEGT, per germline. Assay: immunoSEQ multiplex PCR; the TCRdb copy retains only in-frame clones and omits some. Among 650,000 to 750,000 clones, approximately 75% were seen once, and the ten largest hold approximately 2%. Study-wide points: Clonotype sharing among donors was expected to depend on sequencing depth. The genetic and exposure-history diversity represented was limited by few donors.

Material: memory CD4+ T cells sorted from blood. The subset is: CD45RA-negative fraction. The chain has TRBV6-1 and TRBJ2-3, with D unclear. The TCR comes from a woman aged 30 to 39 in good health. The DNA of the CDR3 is TGTGCCAGCAGTGTAGGCCTCCCAGATACGCAGTATTTT. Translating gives CASSVGLPDTQYF.